The source of this T cell receptor (beta chain) is a study of cytomegalovirus exposure and HLA in healthy donors. General study points: Cytomegalovirus status, reportedly, was diagnosed with high specificity and sensitivity by the classifier.

With regard to this clone: As yet, its antigen is unknown.

Method: immunoSEQ multiplex PCR; TCRdb's copy keeps in-frame clones and lacks some. The table records 300,000 or so clones, approximately 91% of them present only once. From the roughly 120-subject validation cohort, which was separate from the roughly 690-subject first cohort, the donors were drawn. CDR3 length equals 13 residues. Germline CDR1 reads SGHNT; CDR2 reads YYREEE (reference sequence). Losses at the gene ends were 5 bases for V and 4 bases for J; bases not matched to a gene: 4. The material sequenced was PBMCs. The sequence was obtained from a man aged 30 to 45 in good health and CMV-seronegative. The rearrangement links TRBV5-4 to TRBJ1-1; 8 nucleotides agree with TRBD1. CDR3 residues: CASRDREGTEAFF. CDR3 nucleotides: TGTGCCAGCAGGGACAGGGAGGGCACTGAAGCTTTCTTT.